This T cell receptor (beta chain) was observed in a study of CD8 T cells in Susac syndrome. Overall study findings and caveats: Repertoires of Susac syndrome CD4+ T cells lacked clonal expansion.

An amount of RNA that ranged from 0.5 to 1 ug was reverse transcribed with random hexamers. An immunoSEQ multiplex PCR amplified TCR beta CDR3 over 54 Vbeta and 13 Jbeta. From the immunoSEQ multiplex PCR reads, TCRdb called clonotypes with MiXCR, one entry per CDR3 protein. Of 95,000 to 150,000 distinct CDR3 sequences in the sample, just over 95% were seen once. From blood CD8+ and CD4+ T cells, TCR beta sequences were generated. While CD8+ and CD4+ T cells were isolated negatively, TEMRA cells were enriched by FACS. Germline V CDR1 and CDR2: LNHDA, SQIVND (reference sequence). V was pared by 8 bases and J by 2 bases, with 22 bases between. The CDR3 spans 16 residues. Notes on this clonotype: Its cognate antigen is unknown.

The sequencing sample was made of CD4+ T cells from PBMCs. This sequence originates from a human donor with Susac syndrome. The chain employs TRBV19 and TRBJ2-7; D possibly corresponds to TRBD2 (6 bases). CDR3: CASANSGTPKAYEQYF. The CDR3 nucleotides read TGTGCCAGTGCAAACTCCGGGACTCCGAAAGCCTACGAGCAGTACTTC.